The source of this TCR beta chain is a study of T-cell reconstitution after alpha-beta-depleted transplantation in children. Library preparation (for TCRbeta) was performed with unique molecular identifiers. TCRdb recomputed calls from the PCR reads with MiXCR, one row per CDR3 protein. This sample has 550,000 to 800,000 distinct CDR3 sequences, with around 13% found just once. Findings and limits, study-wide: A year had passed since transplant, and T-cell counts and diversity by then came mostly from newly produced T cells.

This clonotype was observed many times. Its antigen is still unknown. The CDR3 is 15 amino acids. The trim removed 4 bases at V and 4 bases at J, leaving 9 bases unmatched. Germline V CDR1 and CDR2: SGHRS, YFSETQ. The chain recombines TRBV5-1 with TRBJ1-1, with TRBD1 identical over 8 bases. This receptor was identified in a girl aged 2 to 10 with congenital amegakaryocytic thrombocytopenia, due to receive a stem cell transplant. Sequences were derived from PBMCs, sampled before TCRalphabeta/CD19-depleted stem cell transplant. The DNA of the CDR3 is TGCGCCAGCAGCCCAAACAGGGGGTTTGTCACTGAAGCTTTCTTT. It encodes CASSPNRGFVTEAFF. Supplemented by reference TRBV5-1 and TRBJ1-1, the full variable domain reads KAGVTQTPRYLIKTRGQQVTLSCSPISGHRSVSWYQQTPGQGLQFLFEYFSETQRNKGNFPGRFSGRQFSNSRSEMNVSTLELGDSALYLCASSPNRGFVTEAFFGQGTRLTVV.